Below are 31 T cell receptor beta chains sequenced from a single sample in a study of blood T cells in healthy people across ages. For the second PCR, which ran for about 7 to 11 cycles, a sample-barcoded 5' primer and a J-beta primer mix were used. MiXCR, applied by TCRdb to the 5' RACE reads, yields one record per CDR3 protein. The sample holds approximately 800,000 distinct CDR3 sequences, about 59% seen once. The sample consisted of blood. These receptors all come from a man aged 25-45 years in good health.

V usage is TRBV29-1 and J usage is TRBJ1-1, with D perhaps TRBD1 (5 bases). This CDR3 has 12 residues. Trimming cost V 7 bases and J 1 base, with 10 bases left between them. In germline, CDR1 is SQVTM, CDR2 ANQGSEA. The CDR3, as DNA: TGCAGCGACGACGGACAGAACACTGAAGCTTTCTTT. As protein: CSDDGQNTEAFF.

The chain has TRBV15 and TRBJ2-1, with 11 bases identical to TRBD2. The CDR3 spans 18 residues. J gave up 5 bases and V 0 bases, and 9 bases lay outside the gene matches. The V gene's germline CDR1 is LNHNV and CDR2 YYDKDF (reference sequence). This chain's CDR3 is CATSRESVAGGLDNEQFF. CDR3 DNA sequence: TGTGCCACCAGCAGAGAGAGTGTAGCGGGGGGGCTTGACAATGAGCAGTTCTTC.

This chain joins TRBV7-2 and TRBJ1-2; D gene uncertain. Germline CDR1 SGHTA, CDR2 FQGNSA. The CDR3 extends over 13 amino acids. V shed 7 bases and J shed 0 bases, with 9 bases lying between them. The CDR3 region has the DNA TGTGCCAGCACCCCATGGACTAACTATGGCTACACCTTC. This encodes CASTPWTNYGYTF.

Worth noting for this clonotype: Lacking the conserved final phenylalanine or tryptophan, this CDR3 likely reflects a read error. The CDR3: CASSIGQGQETQYV. Written as DNA, the CDR3 is TGTGCCAGCAGCATCGGACAGGGGCAAGAGACCCAGTACGTC. The chain couples TRBV7-9 to TRBJ2-5; 9 bases are a match to TRBD1. Germline V gene data show CDR1 as SEHNR and CDR2 as FQNEAQ (reference sequence). The junction had 3 bases not matched to a gene; V was cut back by 5 bases and J by 2 bases. The CDR3 extends over 14 amino acids.

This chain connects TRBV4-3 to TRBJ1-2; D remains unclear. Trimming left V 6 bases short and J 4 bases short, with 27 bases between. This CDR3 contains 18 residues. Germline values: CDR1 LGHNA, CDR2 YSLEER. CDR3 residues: CASSQQYNQGIRGYGYTF. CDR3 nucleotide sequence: TGCGCCAGCAGTCAGCAATATAACCAAGGGATTCGGGGCTATGGCTACACCTTC.

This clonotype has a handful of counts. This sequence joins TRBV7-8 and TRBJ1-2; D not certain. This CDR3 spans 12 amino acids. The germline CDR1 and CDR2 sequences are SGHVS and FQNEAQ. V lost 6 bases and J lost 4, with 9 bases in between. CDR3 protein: CASSDAGYGYTF. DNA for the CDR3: TGTGCCAGCAGTGACGCCGGCTATGGCTACACCTTC.

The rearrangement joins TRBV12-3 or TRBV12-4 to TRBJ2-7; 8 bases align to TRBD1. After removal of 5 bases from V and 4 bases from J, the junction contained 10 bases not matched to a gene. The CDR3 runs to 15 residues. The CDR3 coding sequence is TGTGCCAGCAGTACCGAGACAGGGGTAGTGTACGAGCAGTACTTC. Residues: CASSTETGVVYEQYF.

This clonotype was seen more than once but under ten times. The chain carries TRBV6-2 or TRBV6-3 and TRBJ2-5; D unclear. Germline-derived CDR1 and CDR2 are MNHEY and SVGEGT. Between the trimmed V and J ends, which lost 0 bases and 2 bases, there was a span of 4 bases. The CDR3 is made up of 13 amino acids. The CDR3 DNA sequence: TGTGCCAGCAGTTACTCACGGCAAGAGACCCAGTACTTC. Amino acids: CASSYSRQETQYF.

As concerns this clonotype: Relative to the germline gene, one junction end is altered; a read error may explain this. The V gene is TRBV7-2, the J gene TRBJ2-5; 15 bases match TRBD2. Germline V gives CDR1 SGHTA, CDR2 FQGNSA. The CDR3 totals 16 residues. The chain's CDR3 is CAGSQGLAGGQETQYF. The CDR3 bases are TGTGCCGGCAGTCAGGGACTAGCGGGGGGACAAGAGACCCAGTACTTC.

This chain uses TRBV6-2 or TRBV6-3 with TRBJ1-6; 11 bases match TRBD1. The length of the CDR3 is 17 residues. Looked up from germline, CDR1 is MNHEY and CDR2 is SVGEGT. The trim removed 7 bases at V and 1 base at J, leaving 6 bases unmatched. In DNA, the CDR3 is TGTGCCAGCAACGACGGGACAGGGGGTTCCTATAATTCACCCCTCCACTTT. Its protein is CASNDGTGGSYNSPLHF.

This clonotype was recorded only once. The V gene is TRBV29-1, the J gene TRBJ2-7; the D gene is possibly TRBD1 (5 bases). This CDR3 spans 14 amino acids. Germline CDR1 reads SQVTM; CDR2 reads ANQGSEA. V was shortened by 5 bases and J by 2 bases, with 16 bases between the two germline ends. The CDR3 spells CSVLGSRGAYEQYF. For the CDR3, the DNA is TGCAGCGTTCTCGGGTCTAGGGGCGCCTACGAGCAGTACTTC.

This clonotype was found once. The CDR3 coding sequence is TGTGCCAGCAGCCACGAACTAGCGGGGGGTGACGAGACCCAGTACTTC. It yields the protein CASSHELAGGDETQYF. J is TRBJ2-5 and V is TRBV9; 12 bases align to TRBD2. Unmatched junction bases numbered 9, after V lost 4 bases and J lost 5 bases. This CDR3 has 16 residues. Germline CDR1 SGDLS, CDR2 YYNGEE.

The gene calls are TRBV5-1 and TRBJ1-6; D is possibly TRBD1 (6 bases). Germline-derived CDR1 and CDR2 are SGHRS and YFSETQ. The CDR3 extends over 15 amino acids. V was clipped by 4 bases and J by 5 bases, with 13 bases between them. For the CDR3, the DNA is TGCGCCAGCAGCGTACAGGGTAACGATAATTCACCCCTCCACTTT. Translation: CASSVQGNDNSPLHF.

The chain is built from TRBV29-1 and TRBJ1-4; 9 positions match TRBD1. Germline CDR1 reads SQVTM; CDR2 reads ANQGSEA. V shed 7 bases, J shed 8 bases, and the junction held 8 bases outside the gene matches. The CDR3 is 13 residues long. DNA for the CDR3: TGCAGCGCTAACAGGGGGCTGGGCGAAAAACTGTTTTTT. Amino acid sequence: CSANRGLGEKLFF.

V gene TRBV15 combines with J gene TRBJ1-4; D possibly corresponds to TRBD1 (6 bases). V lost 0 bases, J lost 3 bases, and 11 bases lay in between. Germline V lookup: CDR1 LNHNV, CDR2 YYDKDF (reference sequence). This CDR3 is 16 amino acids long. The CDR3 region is CATSRDVQGANEKLFF. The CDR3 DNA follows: TGTGCCACCAGCAGAGATGTACAGGGCGCTAATGAAAAACTGTTTTTT.

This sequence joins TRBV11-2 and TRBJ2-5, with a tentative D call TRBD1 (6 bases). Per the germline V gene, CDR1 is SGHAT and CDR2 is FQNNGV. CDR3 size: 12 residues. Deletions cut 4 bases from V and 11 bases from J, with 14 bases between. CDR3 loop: CASSSGQPEQYF. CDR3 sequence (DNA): TGTGCCAGCAGCTCGGGACAACCGGAGCAGTACTTC.

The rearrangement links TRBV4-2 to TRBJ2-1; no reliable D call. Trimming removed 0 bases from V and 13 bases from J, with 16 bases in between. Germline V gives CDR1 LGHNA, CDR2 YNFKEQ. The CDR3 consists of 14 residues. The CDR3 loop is CASSQESMRETQFF. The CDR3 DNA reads TGTGCCAGCAGCCAAGAGAGTATGCGTGAGACCCAGTTCTTC.

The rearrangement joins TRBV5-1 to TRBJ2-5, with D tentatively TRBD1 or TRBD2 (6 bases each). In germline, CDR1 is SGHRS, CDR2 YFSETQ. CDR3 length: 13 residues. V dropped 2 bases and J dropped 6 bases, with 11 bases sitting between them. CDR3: CASSFGGEKTQYF. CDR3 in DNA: TGCGCCAGCAGCTTCGGGGGCGAAAAGACCCAGTACTTC.

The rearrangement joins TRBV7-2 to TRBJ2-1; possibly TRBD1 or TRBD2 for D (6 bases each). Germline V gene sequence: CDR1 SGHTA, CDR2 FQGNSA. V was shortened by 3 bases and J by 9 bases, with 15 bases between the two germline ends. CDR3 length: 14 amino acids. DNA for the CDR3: TGTGCCAGCAGCTTCCCTCGGGGGCGAGGTGAGCAGTTCTTC. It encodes CASSFPRGRGEQFF.

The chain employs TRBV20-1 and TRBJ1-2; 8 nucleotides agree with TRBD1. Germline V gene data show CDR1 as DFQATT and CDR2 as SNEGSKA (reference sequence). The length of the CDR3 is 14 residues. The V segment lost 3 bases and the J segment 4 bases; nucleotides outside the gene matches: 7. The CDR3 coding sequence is TGCAGTGCTAGTTCAGGGGGCGCGGGCTATGGCTACACCTTC. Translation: CSASSGGAGYGYTF.

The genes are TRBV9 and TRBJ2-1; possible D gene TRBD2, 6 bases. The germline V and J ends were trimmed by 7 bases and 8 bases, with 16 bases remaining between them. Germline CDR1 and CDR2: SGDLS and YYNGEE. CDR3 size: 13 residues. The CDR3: CASEADYWDEQFF. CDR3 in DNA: TGTGCCAGCGAAGCGGACTACTGGGATGAGCAGTTCTTC.

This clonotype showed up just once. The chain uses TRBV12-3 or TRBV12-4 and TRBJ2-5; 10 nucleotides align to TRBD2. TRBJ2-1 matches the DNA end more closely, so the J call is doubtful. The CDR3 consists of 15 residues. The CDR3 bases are TGTGCCAGCAGCCCAACGGGACTAGCGCAAGAGACCCAGTTCTTC. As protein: CASSPTGLAQETQFF.

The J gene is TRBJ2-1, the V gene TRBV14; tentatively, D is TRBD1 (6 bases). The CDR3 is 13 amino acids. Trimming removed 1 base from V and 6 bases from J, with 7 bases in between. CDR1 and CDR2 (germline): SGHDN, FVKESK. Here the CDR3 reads CASSQGTVNEQFF. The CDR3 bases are TGTGCCAGCAGCCAAGGGACAGTCAATGAGCAGTTCTTC.

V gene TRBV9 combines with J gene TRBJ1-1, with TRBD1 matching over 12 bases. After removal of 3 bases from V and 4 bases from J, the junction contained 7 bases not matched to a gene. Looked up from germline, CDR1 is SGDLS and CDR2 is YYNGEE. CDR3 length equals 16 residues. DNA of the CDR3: TGTGCCAGCAGCGGGCCGGGACAGGGGGCCAGCACTGAAGCTTTCTTT. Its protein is CASSGPGQGASTEAFF.

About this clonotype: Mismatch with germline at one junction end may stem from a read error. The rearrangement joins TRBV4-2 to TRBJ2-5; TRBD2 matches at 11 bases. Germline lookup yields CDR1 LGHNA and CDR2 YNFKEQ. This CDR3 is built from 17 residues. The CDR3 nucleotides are TGTGCCAGCAGCCGCTCGACTAGCGGGGCTTACCAGGAGACCCAGTACTTC. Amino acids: CASSRSTSGAYQETQYF.

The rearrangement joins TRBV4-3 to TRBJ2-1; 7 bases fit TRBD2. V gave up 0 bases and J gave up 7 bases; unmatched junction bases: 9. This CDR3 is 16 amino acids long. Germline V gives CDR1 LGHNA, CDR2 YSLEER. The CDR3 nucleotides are TGCGCCAGCAGCCAAGATACCCTAGCGGATATAAATGAGCAGTTCTTC. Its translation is CASSQDTLADINEQFF.

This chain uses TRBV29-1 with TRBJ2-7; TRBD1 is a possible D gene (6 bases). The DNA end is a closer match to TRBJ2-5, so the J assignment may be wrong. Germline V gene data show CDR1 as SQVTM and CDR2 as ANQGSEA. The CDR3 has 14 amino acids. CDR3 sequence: CSVVERTVDVTQYF. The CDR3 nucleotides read TGCAGCGTTGTGGAGCGGACAGTTGACGTGACCCAGTACTTC.

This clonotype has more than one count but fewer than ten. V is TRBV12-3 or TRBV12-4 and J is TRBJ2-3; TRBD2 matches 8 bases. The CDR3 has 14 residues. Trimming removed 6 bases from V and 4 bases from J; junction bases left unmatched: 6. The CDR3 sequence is CASRPGLGADTQYF. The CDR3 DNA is TGTGCCAGCAGACCGGGACTAGGGGCAGATACGCAGTATTTT.

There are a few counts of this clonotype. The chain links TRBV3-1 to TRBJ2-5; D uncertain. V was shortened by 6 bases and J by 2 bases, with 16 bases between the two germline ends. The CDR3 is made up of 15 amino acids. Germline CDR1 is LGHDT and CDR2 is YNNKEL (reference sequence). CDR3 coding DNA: TGTGCCAGCAGTCCTCCGGAGACACTTCAAGAGACCCAGTACTTC. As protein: CASSPPETLQETQYF.

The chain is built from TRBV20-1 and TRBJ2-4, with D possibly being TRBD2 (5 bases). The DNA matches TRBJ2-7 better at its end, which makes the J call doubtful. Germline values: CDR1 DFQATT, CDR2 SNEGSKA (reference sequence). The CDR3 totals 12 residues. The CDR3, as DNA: TGCAGTGTCCGGGGATTGATGAACGAGCAGTACTTC. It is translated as CSVRGLMNEQYF.

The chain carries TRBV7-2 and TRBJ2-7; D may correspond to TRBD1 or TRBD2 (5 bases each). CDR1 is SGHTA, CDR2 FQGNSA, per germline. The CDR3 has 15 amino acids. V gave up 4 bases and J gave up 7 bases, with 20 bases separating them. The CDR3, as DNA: TGTGCCAGCAGCTCAACGGGGCCCAAGGTGAATGAGCAGTACTTC. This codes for CASSSTGPKVNEQYF. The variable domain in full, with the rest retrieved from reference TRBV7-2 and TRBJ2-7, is GAGVSQSPSNKVTEKGKDVELRCDPISGHTALYWYRQSLGQGLEFLIYFQGNSAPDKSGLPSDRFSAERTGGSVSTLTIQRTQQEDSAVYLCASSSTGPKVNEQYFGPGTRLTVT.